This TCR beta chain was found in a study of cytomegalovirus exposure and HLA in healthy donors. Study-wide background: The roughly 120 validation repertoires used the same platform as the approximately 670 first-cohort repertoires, a later analysis reported.

Assay: immunoSEQ multiplex PCR; the TCRdb copy retains only in-frame clones and omits some. The data show around 190,000 clones, 86% seen once. Germline V gene data show CDR1 as ENHRY and CDR2 as SYGVKD. With 7 bases removed from V and 4 bases from J, the gap between germline ends came to 8 bases. The CDR3 runs to 13 residues. General observations from the study: Rarity marked most TCR sequences, yet some public TCRs occurred in many donors.

On this clone itself: Its cognate antigen is unknown.

The sequencing sample was made of PBMCs. This rearrangement joins TRBV10-3 to TRBJ1-6, with no clear D. This clonotype was sampled from a man between 25 and 39 years old in good health and CMV-seropositive. Here the CDR3 DNA reads TGTGCCATCACGGGCGGGTATAATTCACCCCTCCACTTT. Translated, it gives CAITGGYNSPLHF.